The clone carrying this T cell receptor (beta chain) was seen at least ten times. Its cognate antigen is unknown. This entry comes from a study of early T cells in non-severe SARS-CoV-2 infection. Findings of the study overall: Database matching using VDJdb favored anti-spike CD8 responses, with private and CD4 specificities left missing.

The CDR3 spans 15 residues. Germline-derived CDR1 and CDR2 are DFQATT and SNEGSKA (reference sequence). V was cut by 5 bases and J by 3 bases, with 19 bases left in between. Researchers attached unique molecular identifiers to individual cDNA molecules. TCRdb processed the 5' RACE reads anew with MiXCR; each CDR3 protein has one entry. The data show approximately 38,000 distinct CDR3 sequences, 4.7% seen once. The sequenced sample was whole blood. The rearrangement joins TRBV20-1 to TRBJ1-2, with D possibly TRBD1 on 6 matching bases. The sequence derives from an adult who was a healthcare worker with PCR-confirmed SARS-CoV-2 infection or an uninfected control (not recorded which). The CDR3 region is CSAFPTGSSDYGYTF. The CDR3 nucleotides are TGCAGTGCTTTCCCCACAGGGTCCTCGGACTATGGCTACACCTTC.